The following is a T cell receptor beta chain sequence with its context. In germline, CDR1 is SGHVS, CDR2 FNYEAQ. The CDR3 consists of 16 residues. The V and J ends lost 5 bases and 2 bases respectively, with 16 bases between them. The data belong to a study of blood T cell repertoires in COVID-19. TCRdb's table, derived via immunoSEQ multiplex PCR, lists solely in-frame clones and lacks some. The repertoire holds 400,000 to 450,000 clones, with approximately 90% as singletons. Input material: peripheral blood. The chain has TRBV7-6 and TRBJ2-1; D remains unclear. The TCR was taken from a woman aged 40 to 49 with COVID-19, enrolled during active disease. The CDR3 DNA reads TGTGCCAGCAGCCCAGCCCCAGGTGACCCCTACAATGAGCAGTTCTTC. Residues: CASSPAPGDPYNEQFF.